The clone carrying this T cell receptor (beta chain) was counted ten times or more. Antigen specificity is unknown. The entry originates in a study of regulatory T cells in long-lasting Graves disease. The study, taken as a whole, reports: Investigators studied peripheral blood only, not thyroid tissue.

Combining iRepertoire HTBI primers with Arm-PCR of CDR3 regions, the authors built TCR beta libraries. TCRdb used MiXCR to reprocess the multiplex PCR reads, holding one entry per CDR3 protein. The data contain 350,000 to 500,000 distinct CDR3 sequences, about a sixth of them singletons. J gave up 3 bases and V 5 bases, and 3 bases lay outside the gene matches. The germline gives CDR1 SGHVS, CDR2 FQNEAQ. The CDR3 totals 14 residues. As for time point: newly diagnosed GD, antithyroid drugs for less than 3 months. After RNA was extracted from PBMCs, the TCR library was made from it. The same sample was also used in a study of T cells in Graves' hyperthyroidism and ophthalmopathy. From that study: First-round RT-PCR of the TCR CDR3 relied on the HTBI primer set. Onset of ophthalmopathy came a median 6.5 months after the model predicted it.

Sequences were derived from peripheral blood mononuclear cells (PBMCs), sampled at new diagnosis, from a patient treated with antithyroid drugs. This receptor was obtained from a woman aged 25-40 years with Graves disease. The rearrangement uses TRBV7-8 and TRBJ2-7; 11 bases fit TRBD2. The CDR3 is CASSASGRSYEQYF. DNA of the CDR3: TGTGCCAGCAGCGCTAGCGGGAGGAGCTACGAGCAGTACTTC. The full variable domain, rest sourced from reference TRBV7-8 and TRBJ2-7, is GAGVSQSPRYKVAKRGQDVALRCDPISGHVSLFWYQQALGQGPEFLTYFQNEAQLDKSGLPSDRFFAERPEGSVSTLKIQRTQQEDSAVYLCASSASGRSYEQYFGPGTRLTVT.